This T cell receptor beta chain comes out of a study of cytomegalovirus exposure and HLA in healthy donors. Study-wide results and caveats: HLA-A and HLA-B allele assignments for most subjects were reportedly predicted accurately using TCR beta sequences.

Comment on this clone: Its cognate antigen is unknown.

Trimming removed 0 bases from V and 4 bases from J; junction bases left unmatched: 2. The CDR3 totals 14 residues. The germline V gene has CDR1 SGHVS and CDR2 FQNEAQ. Primers for the PCR totalled 60 Vbeta and 13 Jbeta. The repertoire was sequenced with immunoSEQ multiplex PCR; TCRdb's copy has only in-frame clones and lacks some. The sample yields roughly 240,000 clones, roughly 82% seen once. What was sequenced was PBMCs. This clonotype was sampled from a woman in her thirties or forties in good health and CMV-seropositive. The chain links TRBV7-8 to TRBJ1-2; TRBD1 matches 7 bases. The CDR3 loop is CASSLAQGGYGYTF. CDR3 bases: TGTGCCAGCAGCTTAGCGCAGGGGGGCTATGGCTACACCTTC.